This TCR beta chain was recorded in a study of T cell changes during pregnancy in multiple sclerosis. Sequencing was performed with immunoSEQ multiplex PCR; in TCRdb, only in-frame clones are kept and a portion is missing. This table has 80,000 to 100,000 clones, roughly 92% appearing once. Germline values: CDR1 SGHNT, CDR2 YYREEE (reference sequence). Unmatched junction bases numbered 17, after V lost 4 bases and J lost 7 bases. The CDR3 extends over 17 amino acids. This clonotype was obtained from a female donor with multiple sclerosis, enrolled in a pregnancy study. The sample consisted of peripheral blood, taken in the first trimester of pregnancy. This chain links TRBV5-4 with TRBJ2-1, with TRBD1 identical over 7 bases. The CDR3 sequence: CASSPTAGGVGFNEQFF. The CDR3 nucleotides read TGTGCCAGCAGCCCTACCGCAGGGGGAGTAGGTTTTAATGAGCAGTTCTTC. The whole variable domain, remainder taken from reference TRBV5-4 and TRBJ2-1, is ETGVTQSPTHLIKTRGQQVTLRCSSQSGHNTVSWYQQALGQGPQFIFQYYREEENGRGNFPPRFSGLQFPNYSSELNVNALELDDSALYLCASSPTAGGVGFNEQFFGPGTRLTVL.